This TCR beta chain is drawn from a study of beta chain features in type 1 diabetes (dated by TCRdb to between 2017 and 2018). Regarding the research as a whole: Patients and healthy donors did not differ in mean age, gender distribution, total cell number or subset yield. Across all samples, 90 million to 130 million sorted cells were examined, and cell number per subset correlated strongly with RNA yield. In the study, recently diagnosed type 1 diabetes patients and matched healthy donors were compared on the TCRB repertoires of their sorted circulating CD4+ T cell subsets. Regulatory and stem cell-like memory subsets were obtained from only 8 patients and roughly eight healthy donors, while naive and central memory subsets were obtained from all 30 or so donors. General conclusions and limits of the study: Shorter templates might be favored by PCR, yet because patient and control samples were amplified and corrected together, any such skew would affect both groups equally. Type 1 diabetes patients showed a moderate but significant shortening of TCRB CDR3 length in all four CD4+ subsets. Because cDNA rather than genomic DNA was sequenced, highly expressing activated cells could have been over-represented, although no difference in activation and CD3 levels was found between groups. At VDJ recombination sites, type 1 diabetes patients had fewer insertions and more deleted nucleotides, which implies abnormalities in thymic rearrangement. Only small numbers of individuals were included in the HLA sub-analyses, which left unresolved whether HLA type had any influence on TCRB rearrangement. Naive, central memory and regulatory TCRB repertoires appeared to be more alike among patients than among healthy donors.

Comments on this clone: The antigen this receptor binds is unknown. Qualities for individual bases were not recorded, and no much larger clone is one base off. This specimen includes other DNA sequences encoding the same CDR3.

The entire isolated RNA was reverse transcribed using the High Capacity cDNA Reverse Transcription Kit, and thus expressed TCRB transcripts were sequenced. Deep immunoSEQ sequencing was performed on naive, central memory and regulatory T cell samples, with an average of roughly 3.3 million total reads per sample. Sorted cells were lysed in RLT buffer and RNA was extracted with DNase-treated RNeasy Micro or Mini kits, depending on cell number. To prevent cross-contamination, every cell subset was processed on its own, while patient and healthy donor samples were processed together. Using the immunoSEQ multiplex PCR, TCRB sequences were amplified from cDNA into 87-bp fragments spanning the CDR3 region. The amplicons were sequenced using the Illumina HiSeq platform. Processing in the source paper ran as follows. Synthetic template baselines were used to correct PCR bias computationally, reads within Hamming distance 2 were collapsed, and singletons that could not be merged were discarded. By aligning reads against IMGT, V, D and J genes, CDR3 length, and insertions or deletions at six rearrangement sites were assigned. Within each subset, clonotype counts were normalized to sorted cell number, after which true diversity and Gini coefficients were computed with the tcR R package. The overlap coefficient, calculated on TCRB nucleotide sequences, was used to quantify repertoire sharing. Entries here come from immuneACCESS through TCRdb and include only in-frame sequences with V and J called. Some clones fail to appear in such tables; in the studies checked, an unresolved V gene covers under half of the shortfall, and the cause of the remainder is unknown. V, J and clone size are taken as reported in that table, and D and trimming were inferred from the DNA itself. Here the sample has 130,000 or so clones; less than 20% occur a single time. The biggest ten clones account for 2% to 2.5% of the sample.

Looking up the germline V gene yields CDR1 KGHSH and CDR2 LQKENI. Trimming removed 3 bases from V and 7 bases from J, leaving 10 bases between the germline ends. The CDR3 has 13 amino acids, counting the end cysteine and phenylalanine. Only the CDR3 part of the read is kept: 39 bases, read in frame from the first base. From each donor, a single peripheral blood sample of about 100 mL on average was drawn into heparinised tubes. A BD FACSAria II was used to sort naive, central memory, regulatory and stem cell-like memory CD4+ T cells with a panel that included CD45RO, CCR7, CD25, CD127, CD95 and CD27. A purity above 95% was achieved for all sorted populations. PBMCs were separated immediately by Lymphoprep density gradient centrifugation and were stained directly, without being cultured. Samples were stained and sorted in pairs, with one healthy donor and one patient per experiment, so that batch effects were minimized.

The sequenced material came from central memory CD4+ T cells from blood. This receptor was identified in a man aged 25 to 40 with type 1 diabetes. The chain was built from TRBV18 and TRBJ2-1, with no D gene named confidently. The CDR3 sequence is CASSPPGQNEQFF. The nucleotides are TGTGCCAGCTCACCGCCGGGTCAGAATGAGCAGTTCTTC.